Presented here are 27 T cell receptor beta chains from one specimen sequenced in a study of blood T cell repertoires in COVID-19. Clones were read by immunoSEQ multiplex PCR, and TCRdb kept only the in-frame ones, dropping some. The data show roughly 250,000 clones, more than 85% seen once. Sequencing used peripheral blood. The origin of the receptors is a man younger than 40 with acute or convalescent COVID-19.

The chain carries TRBV28 and TRBJ2-2; possibly TRBD2 for D (6 bases). In germline, CDR1 is MDHEN, CDR2 SYDVKM. Trimming took off 9 bases at V and 2 bases at J, with 10 bases between the two ends. This CDR3 contains 13 residues. The CDR3 sequence is CASTDYNTGELFF. DNA of the CDR3: TGTGCCAGTACGGACTATAACACCGGGGAGCTGTTTTTT.

The chain uses TRBV6-5 and TRBJ2-2; possible D gene TRBD1, 6 bases. CDR1 and CDR2 from the germline V gene are MNHEY and SVGAGI. Trimming took 3 bases from V and 3 from J, leaving 11 bases between them. CDR3 length equals 15 residues. The CDR3 loop reads CASSYGRGDTGELFF. CDR3 bases: TGTGCCAGCAGTTATGGCAGGGGCGACACCGGGGAGCTGTTTTTT.

V and J are TRBV5-1 and TRBJ1-1; no reliable D call. This CDR3 spans 12 amino acids. In germline, CDR1 is SGHRS, CDR2 YFSETQ. V was trimmed by 4 bases and J by 4 bases, leaving 8 bases between them. The CDR3 coding sequence is TGCGCCAGCAGCACCCCCGGCACTGAAGCTTTCTTT. Translating it yields CASSTPGTEAFF.

This clone occurred once. The gene calls are TRBV2 and TRBJ1-5; D call uncertain. The CDR3 loop spans 14 amino acids. Germline assignment: CDR1 SNHLY and CDR2 FYNNEI. Between the trimmed V and J ends, which lost 3 bases and 5 bases, there was a span of 11 bases. The CDR3 sequence: CASSELTFDQPQHF. The CDR3 coding sequence is TGTGCCAGCAGTGAGTTAACATTTGATCAGCCCCAGCATTTT. The whole variable domain, filled in from reference TRBV2 and TRBJ1-5, reads EPEVTQTPSHQVTQMGQEVILRCVPISNHLYFYWYRQILGQKVEFLVSFYNNEISEKSEIFDDQFSVERPDGSNFTLKIRSTKLEDSAMYFCASSELTFDQPQHFGDGTRLSIL.

This sequence joins TRBV7-9 and TRBJ2-7, with unresolved D. CDR3 size: 12 residues. Trimming removed 4 bases at V and 7 bases at J, with 11 bases between. The germline gives CDR1 SEHNR, CDR2 FQNEAQ (reference sequence). CDR3 region: CASSYLDREQYF. The CDR3 DNA is TGTGCCAGCAGCTATCTAGATCGGGAGCAGTACTTC.

The V call is TRBV6-5, the J call TRBJ1-6; 8 nucleotides line up with TRBD1. Germline V gives CDR1 MNHEY, CDR2 SVGAGI. V lost 0 bases and J lost 2; bases outside the gene matches: 0. CDR3 length: 16 amino acids. CDR3 amino acids: CASSYSDRAYNSPLHF. The CDR3 DNA reads as TGTGCCAGCAGTTACTCGGACAGGGCCTATAATTCACCCCTCCACTTT.

The chain carries TRBV6-2 or TRBV6-3 and TRBJ1-2; possible D gene TRBD1, 5 bases. Trimming removed 1 base from V and 2 bases from J, with 11 bases in between. Germline CDR1 reads MNHEY; CDR2 reads SVGEGT. The length of the CDR3 is 15 residues. The CDR3 DNA sequence: TGTGCCAGCAGTTACTTGGCCAAGGGGAACTATGGCTACACCTTC. Translation: CASSYLAKGNYGYTF.

V usage is TRBV27 and J usage is TRBJ1-1, with D maybe TRBD1 (5 bases). The CDR3 runs to 15 residues. The germline V and J ends were trimmed by 2 bases and 2 bases, with 12 bases remaining between them. Germline CDR1 reads MNHEY; CDR2 reads SMNVEV (reference sequence). DNA of the CDR3: TGTGCCAGCAGTTTAACAGGAGGGCTAAACACTGAAGCTTTCTTT. It specifies CASSLTGGLNTEAFF.

The V and J genes are TRBV6-5 and TRBJ1-1; maybe TRBD1 (6 bases). Germline CDR1 and CDR2: MNHEY and SVGAGI. There are 12 residues in the CDR3. Trimming cost V 5 bases and J 5 bases, with 9 bases left between them. The CDR3 here is CASSITGTEAFF. The CDR3 region has the DNA TGTGCCAGCAGTATCACAGGGACTGAAGCTTTCTTT.

The chain uses TRBV11-2 and TRBJ2-1; 7 nucleotides agree with TRBD2. The CDR3 length is 15 residues. The germline CDR1 and CDR2 sequences are SGHAT and FQNNGV. J was trimmed by 7 bases and V by 1 base; bases with no gene match: 7. In DNA form, the CDR3 reads TGTGCCAGCAGCTTAGTTCGCGGGAGTGTGAATGAGCAGTTCTTC. This codes for CASSLVRGSVNEQFF.

The gene calls are TRBV7-6 and TRBJ2-5; 10 nucleotides line up with TRBD2. V shed 5 bases, J shed 0 bases, and the junction held 3 bases outside the gene matches. The CDR3 is 15 residues long. Looked up from germline, CDR1 is SGHVS and CDR2 is FNYEAQ. The DNA of the CDR3 is TGTGCCAGCAGCCTTAGCGGGGGGTACCAAGAGACCCAGTACTTC. Residues: CASSLSGGYQETQYF.

This clone came up once. The rearrangement links TRBV5-1 to TRBJ1-6; D is possibly TRBD1 (5 bases). Trimming left V 0 bases short and J 6 bases short, with 13 bases between. Germline CDR1 is SGHRS and CDR2 is YFSETQ. The CDR3 runs to 16 residues. The CDR3 nucleotides are TGCGCCAGCAGCTTGGCACCAGGGCAGGCTAATTCACCCCTCCACTTT. Translated: CASSLAPGQANSPLHF.

The chain links TRBV28 to TRBJ1-6; D gene ambiguous. The length of the CDR3 is 15 residues. V was pared by 6 bases and J by 6 bases, with 15 bases between. The V gene's germline CDR1 is MDHEN and CDR2 SYDVKM. In nucleotides, the CDR3 is TGTGCCAGCAGACCACGAACGGAGCTTAATTCACCCCTCCACTTT. Its translation is CASRPRTELNSPLHF.

V usage is TRBV29-1 and J usage is TRBJ1-2; D is uncertain. This CDR3 contains 13 residues. V lost 1 base to trimming and J lost 8 bases, with 14 bases between them. Per germline, CDR1 SQVTM and CDR2 ANQGSEA. CDR3 nucleotides: TGCAGCGTTGAAGGATTGCTGGGGAGGGGCTACACCTTC. Translating it yields CSVEGLLGRGYTF. Full variable domain (outside the CDR3, taken from reference TRBV29-1 and TRBJ1-2): SAVISQKPSRDICQRGTSLTIQCQVDSQVTMMFWYRQQPGQSLTLIATANQGSEATYESGFVIDKFPISRPNLTFSTLTVSNMSPEDSSIYLCSVEGLLGRGYTFGSGTRLTVV.

The chain uses TRBV14 and TRBJ2-5, with 7 bases lining up with TRBD1. Trimming removed 1 base from V and 6 bases from J; junction bases left unmatched: 11. The CDR3 sequence is 16 residues long. CDR1 SGHDN and CDR2 FVKESK come from the germline V gene. The CDR3 DNA is TGTGCCAGCAGCCAAGGTACCGGGACAGCCATGAAGACCCAGTACTTC. Its translation: CASSQGTGTAMKTQYF.

The rearrangement links TRBV29-1 to TRBJ1-1; D remains ambiguous. Trimming removed 6 bases from V and 5 bases from J, with 10 bases in between. Germline CDR1 is SQVTM and CDR2 is ANQGSEA. This CDR3 is built from 11 residues. Here the CDR3 DNA reads TGCAGCGTGGGAGGCAGGACTGAAGCTTTCTTT. Protein: CSVGGRTEAFF. The whole variable domain, filled in from reference TRBV29-1 and TRBJ1-1, reads SAVISQKPSRDICQRGTSLTIQCQVDSQVTMMFWYRQQPGQSLTLIATANQGSEATYESGFVIDKFPISRPNLTFSTLTVSNMSPEDSSIYLCSVGGRTEAFFGQGTRLTVV.

The genes are TRBV27 and TRBJ1-6; D unclear. The CDR3 is made up of 17 amino acids. Germline V gives CDR1 MNHEY, CDR2 SMNVEV (reference sequence). V was pared by 2 bases and J by 0 bases, with 11 bases between. In nucleotides, the CDR3 is TGTGCCAGCAGTTTAATCGGGAGAAGCTCCTATAATTCACCCCTCCACTTT. It encodes CASSLIGRSSYNSPLHF.

The chain recombines TRBV15 with TRBJ1-6, with 10 bases that match TRBD1. J was trimmed by 3 bases and V by 8 bases; bases with no gene match: 1. The CDR3 covers 14 residues. Germline CDR1 and CDR2: LNHNV and YYDKDF (reference sequence). The CDR3 DNA follows: TGTGCCACCCGGGACAGGGGCTATAATTCACCCCTCCACTTT. It translates to CATRDRGYNSPLHF.

The rearrangement links TRBV5-4 to TRBJ1-4; TRBD1 matches 9 bases. Germline-derived CDR1 and CDR2 are SGHNT and YYREEE (reference sequence). J gave up 6 bases and V 4 bases, and 10 bases lay outside the gene matches. This CDR3 is 16 amino acids long. This CDR3 reads CASSPSGGQGDEKLFF. The CDR3 coding sequence is TGTGCCAGCAGCCCCTCCGGGGGACAGGGAGATGAAAAACTGTTTTTT.

The chain carries TRBV5-1 and TRBJ1-2; a weak D match, TRBD1 (5 bases). The germline V gene encodes CDR1 SGHRS and CDR2 YFSETQ. The length of the CDR3 is 15 residues. V lost 1 base, J lost 3 bases, and 13 bases lay in between. CDR3 in DNA: TGCGCCAGCAGCTTGAAAACAGGTACCTACTATGGCTACACCTTC. Its translation is CASSLKTGTYYGYTF.

The chain recombines TRBV25-1 with TRBJ1-3; TRBD1 aligns across 8 bases. Germline V lookup: CDR1 MGHDK, CDR2 SYGVNS. There are 15 residues in the CDR3. Trimming removed 6 bases from V and 4 bases from J; junction bases left unmatched: 8. The CDR3 region has the DNA TGTGCCAGCAGGCCTTACCAGGGGGCCGGAAACACCATATATTTT. It is translated as CASRPYQGAGNTIYF.

J is TRBJ1-2 and V is TRBV6-5; 10 bases align to TRBD1. V shed 6 bases, J shed 6 bases, and the junction held 4 bases outside the gene matches. The CDR3 runs 13 residues. Germline V CDR1 and CDR2: MNHEY, SVGAGI. DNA for the CDR3: TGTGCCAGCAGGAGACAGGGGGCGGATGGCTACACCTTC. It codes for CASRRQGADGYTF.

In this sample, this clone turned up once. The chain combines TRBV19 with TRBJ1-3; D is possibly TRBD1 (5 bases). The CDR3 covers 15 residues. The V gene lost 6 bases and the J gene lost 0 bases, with 12 bases spanning the gap. The germline V gene encodes CDR1 LNHDA and CDR2 SQIVND (reference sequence). CDR3 protein: CASSEQVTSGNTIYF. CDR3 bases: TGTGCCAGTAGCGAACAGGTAACCTCTGGAAACACCATATATTTT.

CDR3 in amino acids: CATSDFLHTDRILVNTIYF. CDR3 in DNA: TGTGCCACCAGTGATTTCCTGCATACGGACAGAATTTTGGTGAACACCATATATTTT. V usage is TRBV24-1 and J usage is TRBJ1-3; D possibly corresponds to TRBD1 (6 bases). V lost 1 base and J 7 bases, leaving 25 bases between the germline ends. This CDR3 has 19 residues. Germline CDR1 KGHDR, CDR2 SFDVKD.

The chain couples TRBV19 to TRBJ2-7, with TRBD2 matching 10 bases. CDR3 length equals 14 residues. CDR1 LNHDA and CDR2 SQIVND come from the germline V gene (reference sequence). Germline trimming cut 3 bases from V and 4 bases from J; bases unmatched to any gene: 3. This CDR3 reads CASSIALAGYEQYF. The CDR3 bases are TGTGCCAGTAGTATCGCACTAGCGGGATACGAGCAGTACTTC.

This CDR3 is CASSVGQTGTNEKLFF. CDR3 in DNA: TGCGCCAGCAGCGTGGGACAGACGGGAACTAATGAAAAACTGTTTTTT. The chain combines TRBV5-1 with TRBJ1-4; TRBD1 aligns across 7 bases. Germline-derived CDR1 and CDR2 are SGHRS and YFSETQ. V lost 4 bases, J lost 1 base, and 7 bases stayed unmatched. This CDR3 spans 16 amino acids.

The chain has TRBV25-1 and TRBJ2-3; 8 positions match TRBD2. CDR3 length: 15 residues. CDR1 and CDR2 from the germline V gene are MGHDK and SYGVNS. V was pared by 5 bases and J by 6 bases, with 10 bases of the junction left unmatched. The DNA for the CDR3 is TGTGCCAGCAGTAAGGCAGGGACTAGATCGGATACGCAGTATTTT. It is translated as CASSKAGTRSDTQYF.